This entry concerns a single T cell receptor beta chain. Its antigen is unidentified. TCR beta sequencing covered blood CD8+ and CD4+ T cells. TEMRA cells were FACS-enriched, while CD8+ and CD4+ T cells were negatively isolated. The sample is drawn from a study of CD8 T cells in Susac syndrome. Overall study results and limits: The study acknowledged a relatively small number of individuals in its TCR sequencing and HLA analysis.

Random hexamers were used to reverse transcribe an amount of about 0.45 to 1 ug RNA. immunoSEQ multiplex PCR amplified TCR beta CDR3 across 54 Vbeta, 13 Jbeta. MiXCR, applied by TCRdb to the immunoSEQ multiplex PCR reads, yields one record per CDR3 protein. The sample carries 90,000 to 150,000 distinct CDR3 sequences, 85% to 95% recorded once. Specimen: CD4+ T cells from PBMCs. This receptor was taken from a human donor in good health.

CDR3 sequence (DNA): TGCAGTGCTAGTATCGCAGGGGGTTTCCAAGAGACCCAGTACTTC. Translated, it gives CSASIAGGFQETQYF. This chain joins TRBV20-1 and TRBJ2-5; the match to TRBD1 covers 7 bases. The CDR3 is made up of 15 amino acids. J gave up 1 base and V 3 bases, and 8 bases lay outside the gene matches. Germline CDR1 DFQATT, CDR2 SNEGSKA (reference sequence).